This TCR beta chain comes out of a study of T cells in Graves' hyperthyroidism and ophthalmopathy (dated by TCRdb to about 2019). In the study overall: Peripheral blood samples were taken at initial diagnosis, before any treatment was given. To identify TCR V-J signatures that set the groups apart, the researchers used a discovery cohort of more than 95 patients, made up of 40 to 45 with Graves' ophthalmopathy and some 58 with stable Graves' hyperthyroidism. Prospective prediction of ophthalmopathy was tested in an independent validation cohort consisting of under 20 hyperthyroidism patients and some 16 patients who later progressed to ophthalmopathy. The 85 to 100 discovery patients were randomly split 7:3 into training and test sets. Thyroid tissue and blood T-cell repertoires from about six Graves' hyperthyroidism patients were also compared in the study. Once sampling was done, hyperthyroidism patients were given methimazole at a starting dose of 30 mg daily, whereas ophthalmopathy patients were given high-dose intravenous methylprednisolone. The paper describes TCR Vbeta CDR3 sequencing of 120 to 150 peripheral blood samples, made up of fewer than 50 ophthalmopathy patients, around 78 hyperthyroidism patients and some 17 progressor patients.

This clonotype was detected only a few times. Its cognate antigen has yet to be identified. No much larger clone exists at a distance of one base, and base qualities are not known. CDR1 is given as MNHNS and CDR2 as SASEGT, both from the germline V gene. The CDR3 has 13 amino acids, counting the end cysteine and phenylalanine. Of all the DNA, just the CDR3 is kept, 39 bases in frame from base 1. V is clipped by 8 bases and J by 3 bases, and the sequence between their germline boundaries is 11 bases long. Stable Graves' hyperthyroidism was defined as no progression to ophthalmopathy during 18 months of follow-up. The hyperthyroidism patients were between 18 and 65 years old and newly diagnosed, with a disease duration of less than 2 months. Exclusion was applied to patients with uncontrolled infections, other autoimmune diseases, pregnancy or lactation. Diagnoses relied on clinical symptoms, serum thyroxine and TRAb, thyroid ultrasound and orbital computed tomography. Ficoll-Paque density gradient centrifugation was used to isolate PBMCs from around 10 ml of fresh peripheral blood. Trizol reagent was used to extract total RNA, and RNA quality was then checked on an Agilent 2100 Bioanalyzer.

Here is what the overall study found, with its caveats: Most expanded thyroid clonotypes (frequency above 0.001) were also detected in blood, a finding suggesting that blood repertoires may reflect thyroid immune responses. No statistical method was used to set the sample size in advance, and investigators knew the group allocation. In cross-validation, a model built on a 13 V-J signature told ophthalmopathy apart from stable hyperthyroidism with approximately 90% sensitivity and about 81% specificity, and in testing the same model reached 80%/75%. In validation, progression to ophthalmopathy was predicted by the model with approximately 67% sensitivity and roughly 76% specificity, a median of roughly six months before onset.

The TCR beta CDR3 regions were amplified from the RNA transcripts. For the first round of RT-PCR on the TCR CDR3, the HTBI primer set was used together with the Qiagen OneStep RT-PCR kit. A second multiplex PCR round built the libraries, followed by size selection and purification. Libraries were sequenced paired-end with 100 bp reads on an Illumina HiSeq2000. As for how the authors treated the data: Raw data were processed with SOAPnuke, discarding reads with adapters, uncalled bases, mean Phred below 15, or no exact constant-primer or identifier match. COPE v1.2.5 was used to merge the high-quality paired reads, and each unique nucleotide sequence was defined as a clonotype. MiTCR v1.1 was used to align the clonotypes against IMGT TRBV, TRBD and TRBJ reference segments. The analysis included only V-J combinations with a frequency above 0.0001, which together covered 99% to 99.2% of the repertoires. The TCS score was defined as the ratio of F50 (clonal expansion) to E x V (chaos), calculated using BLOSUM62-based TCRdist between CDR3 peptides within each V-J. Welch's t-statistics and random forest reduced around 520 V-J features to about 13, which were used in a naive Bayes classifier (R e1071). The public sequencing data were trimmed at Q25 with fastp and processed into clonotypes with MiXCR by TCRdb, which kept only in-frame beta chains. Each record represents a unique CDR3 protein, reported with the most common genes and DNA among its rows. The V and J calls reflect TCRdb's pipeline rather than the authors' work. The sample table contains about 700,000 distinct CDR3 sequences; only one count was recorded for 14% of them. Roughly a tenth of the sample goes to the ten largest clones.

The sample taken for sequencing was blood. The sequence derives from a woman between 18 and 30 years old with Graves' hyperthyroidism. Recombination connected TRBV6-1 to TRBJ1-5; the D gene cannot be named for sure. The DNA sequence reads TGTGCCAGCTGTACCCGGCTCAATCAGCCCCAGCATTTT. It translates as CASCTRLNQPQHF.